The rows below give T cell receptor beta chains drawn from one sample of a study of neurological immune-mediated disorders. TCRdb called the 5' RACE reads again in MiXCR, with one record for every CDR3 protein. Among tens of thousands of distinct CDR3 sequences, 3% to 4% were seen once, and the ten largest hold 5.9%. The sequenced sample was PBMCs. These receptors originate from a man aged 35-49 years with multiple sclerosis. CDR3s leave out the opening cysteine and the closing phenylalanine or tryptophan.

j_call v_call cdr3_aa
TRBJ2-5 TRBV20-1 SARGYSSQTQY
TRBJ1-2 TRBV30 AWSGGHGYT
TRBJ2-7 TRBV7-9 TSSLGQGGSYEQY
TRBJ1-1 TRBV2 ASSPGMNTEAF
TRBJ1-4 TRBV4-1 ASTPGQHNEKLF
TRBJ2-7 TRBV5-1 ASSLEGTGGVEQY
TRBJ1-1 TRBV7-3 ASSFSTGTSTEAF
TRBJ2-3 TRBV20-1 SAIQGLTDTQY
TRBJ2-1 TRBV9 ASSVGAGPYNEQF
TRBJ2-1 TRBV20-1 SAGSTGDRNEQF
TRBJ1-5 TRBV9 ASSVGGDLGQPQH
TRBJ2-1 TRBV5-1 ASSRGGQVDNEQF
TRBJ2-5 TRBV10-1 ASSEGLGAGAQETQY
TRBJ2-2 TRBV24-1 ATAPGRATGELF
TRBJ1-1 TRBV7-9 ASSLERGMDTEAF
TRBJ2-7 TRBV10-1 ASGGGARGPDSYEQY
TRBJ1-5 TRBV4-2 ASSQEGSNQPQH
TRBJ2-7 TRBV10-3 AISERGTGDEQY
TRBJ2-7 TRBV3-1 ASSPQGVVSYEQY
TRBJ2-1 TRBV3-1 ASSQARIEQF
TRBJ2-1 TRBV5-5 ASSLAGGRDEQF
TRBJ1-5 TRBV20-1 SARGLSGKPQN
TRBJ1-2 TRBV20-1 SAGRDSHRGYGYT
TRBJ2-3 TRBV28 ASSLVQGAADTQY
TRBJ1-1 TRBV5-1 ASSLDPGGRTEAF
TRBJ1-2 TRBV12-3/TRBV12-4 ASTTSEQGGYGYT
TRBJ2-7 TRBV20-1 SARGQTTYEQY
TRBJ1-2 TRBV12-3/TRBV12-4 ASSTGRNYGYT
TRBJ2-1 TRBV20-1 SAQAGTSDNEQF
TRBJ1-2 TRBV6-5 ASSSPADNYGYT
TRBJ2-5 TRBV7-6 ASSPQGGETQY
TRBJ1-1 TRBV6-5 ASSYDRGDTEAF
TRBJ2-7 TRBV6-1 ASNYGNYEQY
TRBJ2-1 TRBV12-3/TRBV12-4 ASSFRLVGGPKGEQF
TRBJ1-5 TRBV3-1 ASSQVAGGNQPQH
TRBJ1-6 TRBV5-1 ASSSGTANSPLH
TRBJ2-7 TRBV6-5 ASSPTTGNEQY
TRBJ1-1 TRBV9 ASSPTANTEAF
TRBJ2-5 TRBV7-3 ASSGVDGETQY
TRBJ1-1 TRBV12-3/TRBV12-4 ASSLTGYTEAF
TRBJ2-7 TRBV9 ASSVDPGQVYEQY
TRBJ2-7 TRBV9 ASSVVGGAGALDEQY
TRBJ2-1 TRBV5-1 ATSDRVTGHEQF